This TCR beta chain was sequenced in a study of T cell responses to AZD1222 COVID-19 vaccine. Overall study results and limits: None of the repertoires were sampled until the peak T cell response had passed. Donors were chiefly white British, with a greater number of females, and clonal diversity was perhaps underestimated. Breadth and depth of Spike-specific TCRs rose after two AZD1222 doses. CD4 TCRs covered the whole spike, strongest at regions 160-218 and 743-854.

The assay was immunoSEQ multiplex PCR, and TCRdb's table has in-frame clones only and misses some. The sample contains fewer than 300,000 clones, 93% of which appear only once. This CDR3 spans 15 amino acids. Trimming at V came to 5 bases and at J to 1 base, leaving 4 bases not matched to a gene. Germline V gene lookup returns CDR1 LNHDA and CDR2 SQIVND (reference sequence). Comments on this clone: The antigen is undetermined.

This chain links TRBV19 with TRBJ2-2; 7 positions agree with TRBD1. The TCR comes from an adult in good health. This material consisted of peripheral blood, taken on day 0 of AZD1222 vaccination. This chain's CDR3 is CASSWGTVNTGELFF. The DNA for the CDR3 is TGTGCCAGTAGTTGGGGGACAGTGAACACCGGGGAGCTGTTTTTT.